This T cell receptor (beta chain) was recovered during a study of shared clonotypes between healthy human individuals. This CDR3 has 14 residues. V dropped 6 bases and J dropped 13 bases, with 22 bases sitting between them. The germline gives CDR1 MDHEN, CDR2 SYDVKM. Terminally differentiated effector memory CD45RA+ cells were excluded from the naive CD8 cells, which were CD45RO-negative and positively selected for CCR7. The method was immunoSEQ multiplex PCR; TCRdb's version includes in-frame clones alone and lacks a portion of them. The sample includes roughly 2,000,000 clones, roughly 93% seen only once; the top ten take under 2%.

The rearrangement joins TRBV28 to TRBJ1-5; no reliable D call. This TCR was sampled from a man aged 18 to 35 in good health. Some clones in this sample may be carry-over from other donors' samples. The sequenced material came from naive CD8+ T cells from PBMCs. The CDR3 DNA follows: TGTGCCAGCAGCAGACCCATAGAAGCCGTGGCTCAGCATTTT. Translating gives CASSRPIEAVAQHF.